The 10 T cell receptor beta chains below come from one sample, sequenced in a study of T-cell memory formation after mild COVID-19. TCRdb ran MiXCR on the 5' RACE reads and lists one entry per CDR3 protein. In the table there are 450,000 or so distinct CDR3 sequences, 20% of which are singletons. The source material was PBMCs or a T cell subset sorted from them (not recorded which). The receptors originated from an adult woman who had mild COVID-19 (a few samples of this study predate the infection). Cell type and time point are not known.

This sequence joins TRBV6-5 and TRBJ2-7; possibly TRBD1 for D (5 bases). The CDR3 contains 13 residues. The germline V gene encodes CDR1 MNHEY and CDR2 SVGAGI. With 6 bases removed from V and 2 bases from J, the gap between germline ends came to 11 bases. The CDR3 protein is CASRGRAPYEQYF. The DNA of the CDR3 is TGTGCCAGCAGGGGCAGGGCCCCCTACGAGCAGTACTTC.

This clonotype was picked up a small number of times. This chain connects TRBV24-1 to TRBJ2-3, with 10 bases matching TRBD2. The length of the CDR3 is 15 residues. Germline V gene data show CDR1 as KGHDR and CDR2 as SFDVKD. V was pared by 3 bases and J by 3 bases, with 2 bases of the junction left unmatched. This CDR3 reads CATSDRTSGTDTQYF. The CDR3 nucleotides are TGTGCCACCAGTGATCGGACTAGCGGTACAGATACGCAGTATTTT.

There are a few counts of this clonotype. The rearrangement joins TRBV24-1 to TRBJ2-5; a weak D match, TRBD1 (5 bases). CDR1 is KGHDR and CDR2 is SFDVKD in the germline V gene. CDR3 length: 18 amino acids. The V and J ends lost 5 bases and 7 bases respectively, with 28 bases between them. In DNA, the CDR3 is TGTGCCACCAGTGGGAGCAAGACAGCCACCGGCTCAGAGATGACCCAGTACTTC. Amino acid sequence: CATSGSKTATGSEMTQYF.

This rearrangement joins TRBV30 to TRBJ2-2; 7 nucleotides align to TRBD2. The CDR3 loop spans 13 amino acids. Germline V gene sequence: CDR1 GTSNPN, CDR2 SVGIG (reference sequence). With V trimmed by 2 bases and J by 6 bases, 3 bases remained unmatched. The CDR3 region has the DNA TGTGCCTGGAGTCGGGGGGAGGCCGGGGAGCTGTTTTTT. Amino acids: CAWSRGEAGELFF.

The chain has TRBV5-1 and TRBJ2-7; D is undetermined. Germline loops: CDR1 SGHRS, CDR2 YFSETQ. V lost 1 base and J 0 bases, leaving 17 bases between the germline ends. CDR3 size: 17 residues. This chain's CDR3 is CASSLRVISNSSYEQYF. The DNA for the CDR3 is TGCGCCAGCAGCTTGAGGGTGATAAGCAATAGCTCCTACGAGCAGTACTTC.

This clonotype came up a few times. The V call is TRBV7-9, the J call TRBJ2-1; D remains ambiguous. The CDR3 is 15 residues long. Germline V gene lookup returns CDR1 SEHNR and CDR2 FQNEAQ (reference sequence). The V end was cut by 1 base, the J end by 1 base, with 8 bases between. The CDR3 DNA reads as TGTGCCAGCAGCTTAGTCCCAGAGTCCTACAATGAGCAGTTCTTC. Translating it yields CASSLVPESYNEQFF.

This clonotype appeared many times. This chain joins TRBV5-6 and TRBJ1-1, with D possibly being TRBD1 (6 bases). The V end lost 7 bases, the J end lost 6 bases, and 19 bases lay between the germline ends. Per germline, CDR1 SGHDT and CDR2 YYEEEE. This CDR3 is built from 14 residues. The CDR3 coding sequence is TGTGCCAGCCACACAGGGACTGATGATCCTGAAGCTTTCTTT. It encodes CASHTGTDDPEAFF.

The rearrangement links TRBV19 to TRBJ2-1; tentatively, D is TRBD1 or TRBD2 (5 bases each). The CDR3 extends over 18 amino acids. Germline V gives CDR1 LNHDA, CDR2 SQIVND (reference sequence). V was pared by 0 bases and J by 3 bases, with 18 bases between. CDR3 residues: CASSIDGGSWGRYNEQFF. The CDR3 nucleotides read TGTGCCAGTAGTATAGATGGAGGAAGCTGGGGCCGCTACAATGAGCAGTTCTTC.

There are a few counts of this clonotype. V and J are TRBV7-9 and TRBJ2-7; D is uncertain. There are 13 residues in the CDR3. V was trimmed by 5 bases and J by 3 bases, leaving 11 bases between them. CDR1 is SEHNR and CDR2 is FQNEAQ in the germline V gene (reference sequence). This CDR3 is CASSAKPHYEQYF. In DNA form, the CDR3 reads TGTGCCAGCAGCGCTAAACCCCACTACGAGCAGTACTTC.

The V and J genes are TRBV7-9 and TRBJ2-7; 11 nucleotides match TRBD2. The V segment lost 5 bases and the J segment 7 bases; nucleotides outside the gene matches: 10. This CDR3 is 15 amino acids long. Germline V gene sequence: CDR1 SEHNR, CDR2 FQNEAQ (reference sequence). In DNA form, the CDR3 reads TGTGCCAGCAGCACTCTAGCGGGAGGATGGAGGGAGCAGTACTTC. It is translated as CASSTLAGGWREQYF.